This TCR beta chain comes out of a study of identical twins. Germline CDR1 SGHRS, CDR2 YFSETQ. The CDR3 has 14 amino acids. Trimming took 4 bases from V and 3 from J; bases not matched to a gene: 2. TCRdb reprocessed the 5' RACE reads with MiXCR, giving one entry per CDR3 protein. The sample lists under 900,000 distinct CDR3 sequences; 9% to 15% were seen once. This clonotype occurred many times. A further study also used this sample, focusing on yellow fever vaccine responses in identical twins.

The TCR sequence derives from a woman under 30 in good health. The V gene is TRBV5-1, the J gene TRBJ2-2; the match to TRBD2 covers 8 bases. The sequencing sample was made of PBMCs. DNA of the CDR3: TGCGCCAGCAGCGAGCGGGGGCACACCGGGGAGCTGTTTTTT. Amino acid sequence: CASSERGHTGELFF.